This TCR beta chain was identified during a study of blood T cell repertoires in COVID-19. TCRdb keeps only in-frame clones here, not all; method: immunoSEQ multiplex PCR. The sample yields about 200,000 clones, about 83% seen once. The V gene's germline CDR1 is KGHSH and CDR2 LQKENI. The CDR3 is 15 amino acids. Deletions cut 3 bases from V and 0 bases from J, with 9 bases between. Material for sequencing was peripheral blood. The V and J genes are TRBV18 and TRBJ1-3; possible D gene TRBD1, 5 bases. This clonotype was sampled from a man in his 60s who had recovered from COVID-19. The CDR3 region is CASSPRDFSGNTIYF. CDR3 nucleotides: TGTGCCAGCTCACCGCGGGACTTCTCTGGAAACACCATATATTTT.